The sequence of this T cell receptor (beta chain) was determined in a study of cytotoxic CD8 clonotypes in ibrutinib-treated CLL. Study context: Patients: about a dozen relapsed/refractory, approximately 14 treatment-naive, about 18 IGHV unmutated. Samples yielded averages of 200,000 to 300,000 productive templates and roughly 91,000 productive rearrangements. General study points: Baseline levels of clonality went above those of age-matched healthy donors and moved with circulating CD8+ T-cell counts. Public clonotypes were uncommon and contracted or stayed stable on treatment.

Using immunoSEQ multiplex PCR, the repertoire was profiled, and TCRdb retains in-frame clones only, with some absent. The repertoire holds around 310,000 clones, with just under 80% as singletons. About this clone: No antigen is known for it.

CDR3 length equals 14 residues. Germline assignment: CDR1 SGHRS and CDR2 YFSETQ. J is TRBJ2-5 and V is TRBV5-1; D might be TRBD1 (6 bases). The J call could be wrong; TRBJ2-7 is a better fit for the DNA end. Sequencing used PBMCs, obtained before ibrutinib treatment. The sequence came from a human donor with chronic lymphocytic leukemia. The CDR3: CASSRQDATYEQYF. The CDR3 DNA reads TGCGCCAGCAGCCGACAGGATGCAACCTACGAGCAGTACTTC.